A single sample gave rise to the 10 T cell receptor beta chains below, sequenced in a study of cytomegalovirus exposure and HLA in healthy donors. Researchers ran the PCR with 60 Vbeta and 13 Jbeta primers. Clones were read by immunoSEQ multiplex PCR, and TCRdb kept only the in-frame ones, dropping some. The sample carries 200,000 or so clones, around 87% recorded once. The sequencing sample was made of PBMCs. These receptors came from a man under 40 in good health and CMV-seronegative.

This chain links TRBV4-1 with TRBJ2-3; perhaps TRBD1 as D (5 bases). This CDR3 comprises 12 residues. Germline CDR1 is MGHRA and CDR2 is YSYEKL. The V and J ends lost 3 bases and 6 bases respectively, with 7 bases between them. In DNA, the CDR3 is TGCGCCAGCAGCCACAGGGCGGATACGCAGTATTTT. Translated: CASSHRADTQYF.

The rearrangement links TRBV10-3 to TRBJ1-6; 7 bases match TRBD1. V shed 8 bases, J shed 6 bases, and the junction held 10 bases outside the gene matches. Germline values: CDR1 ENHRY, CDR2 SYGVKD. This CDR3 is built from 15 residues. CDR3 residues: CAIRGTDASNSPLHF. DNA for the CDR3: TGTGCCATCCGTGGGACAGACGCCAGTAATTCACCCCTCCACTTT.

The chain couples TRBV9 to TRBJ2-7; tentatively, D is TRBD2 (5 bases). V lost 4 bases, J lost 5 bases, and 19 bases lay in between. Germline lookup yields CDR1 SGDLS and CDR2 YYNGEE. This CDR3 is built from 15 residues. The CDR3 reads CASSPVLSQRNEQYF. For the CDR3, the DNA is TGTGCCAGCAGCCCAGTCCTCTCCCAGCGGAACGAGCAGTACTTC.

The genes are TRBV10-1 and TRBJ2-5; a possible D gene is TRBD1 (6 bases). V gave up 0 bases and J gave up 2 bases, with 13 bases separating them. The CDR3 consists of 16 residues. CDR1 and CDR2 (germline): WNHNN, SYGVQD (reference sequence). The CDR3 region has the DNA TGCGCCAGCAGTGAGTCAATAGCGACAGGACAAGAGACCCAGTACTTC. It yields the protein CASSESIATGQETQYF.

The chain recombines TRBV14 with TRBJ2-1, with a tentative D call TRBD2 (6 bases). This CDR3 is built from 16 residues. In germline, CDR1 is SGHDN, CDR2 FVKESK. V was shortened by 2 bases and J by 3 bases, with 14 bases between the two germline ends. CDR3 amino acids: CASSQRPGVFYNEQFF. Here the CDR3 DNA reads TGTGCCAGCAGCCAAAGGCCGGGAGTCTTCTACAATGAGCAGTTCTTC.

The rearrangement joins TRBV11-3 to TRBJ2-3; the D gene is possibly TRBD2 (6 bases). CDR1 is SGHNT, CDR2 YENEEA, per germline. The CDR3 consists of 14 residues. V lost 3 bases and J 2 bases, leaving 9 bases between the germline ends. CDR3 sequence (DNA): TGTGCCAGCAGCTTGGGACTTAACACAGATACGCAGTATTTT. Translated, it gives CASSLGLNTDTQYF.

J is TRBJ1-5 and V is TRBV30, with a tentative D call TRBD1 (6 bases). The germline V gene has CDR1 GTSNPN and CDR2 SVGIG (reference sequence). CDR3 length: 16 amino acids. V lost 2 bases and J lost 3, with 17 bases in between. CDR3 amino acids: CAWSPTTGGLNQPQHF. The CDR3 bases are TGTGCCTGGAGTCCTACGACAGGCGGGCTCAATCAGCCCCAGCATTTT.

For this clone: This same CDR3 is encoded by further DNA sequences in the sample. The chain combines TRBV5-1 with TRBJ2-7; 9 positions agree with TRBD1. The V segment lost 0 bases and the J segment 9 bases; nucleotides outside the gene matches: 7. Germline V gives CDR1 SGHRS, CDR2 YFSETQ. The CDR3 has 14 amino acids. The CDR3 sequence: CASSLEGQGAAQYF. As DNA, the CDR3 is TGCGCCAGCAGCTTGGAGGGACAGGGCGCTGCGCAGTACTTC.

This clone was recorded once. The rearrangement uses TRBV5-5 and TRBJ2-2; 8 nucleotides agree with TRBD1. The V and J ends lost 5 bases and 7 bases, in that order; junction bases with no gene match: 4. Germline assignment: CDR1 SGHKS and CDR2 YYEKEE (reference sequence). This CDR3 spans 13 amino acids. Here the CDR3 reads CASRQGEHGELFF. Here the CDR3 DNA reads TGTGCCAGCAGACAGGGGGAGCACGGGGAGCTGTTTTTT.

The chain links TRBV4-3 to TRBJ1-1; 7 bases match TRBD1. This CDR3 contains 15 residues. V lost 1 base and J lost 10; bases outside the gene matches: 12. Germline V gives CDR1 LGHNA, CDR2 YSLEER. Here the CDR3 reads CASSQVLTDRDPAFF. The CDR3 bases are TGCGCCAGCAGCCAAGTCCTAACCGACAGGGATCCAGCTTTCTTT.